Listed here are 10 T cell receptor beta chains from one sample, sequenced in a study of Ad26.COV2.S vaccination and SARS-CoV-2 variants. The treatment is: 19 received Ad26.COV2.S at low or high dose, single or two shots; 5 received placebo; per-sample allocation not given. The investigators took samples on day 63 after the first vaccine or placebo injection. Clones were read by immunoSEQ multiplex PCR, and TCRdb kept only the in-frame ones, dropping some. The table has roughly 700,000 clones, approximately 88% seen once; the top ten hold about 1.5%. The sequences come from peripheral blood, collected in a trial of Ad26.COV2.S vaccine versus placebo. These receptors came from a person between 18 and 59 years old who received the Ad26.COV2.S COVID-19 vaccine or a placebo.

This chain links TRBV4-2 with TRBJ1-2; D gene unclear. V lost 1 base, J lost 4 bases, and 13 bases lay in between. The germline gives CDR1 LGHNA, CDR2 YNFKEQ. CDR3 length: 15 amino acids. The CDR3 region has the DNA TGTGCCAGCAGCCAAGGAAGTACAGAGACCTATGGCTACACCTTC. Its protein is CASSQGSTETYGYTF.

This sequence joins TRBV5-1 and TRBJ2-3, with TRBD1 as a possible D gene (6 bases). Per germline, CDR1 SGHRS and CDR2 YFSETQ. This CDR3 is 14 amino acids long. V shed 6 bases and J shed 2 bases, with 13 bases lying between them. The CDR3 sequence is CASIPGDITDTQYF. DNA for the CDR3: TGCGCCAGCATCCCAGGGGATATCACAGATACGCAGTATTTT.

This chain uses TRBV2 with TRBJ2-6; 12 positions agree with TRBD2. This CDR3 spans 18 amino acids. Per the germline V gene, CDR1 is SNHLY and CDR2 is FYNNEI. J was trimmed by 3 bases and V by 3 bases; bases with no gene match: 6. This CDR3 is CASSDSLAGGFGANVLTF. The DNA of the CDR3 is TGTGCCAGCAGTGACTCTCTAGCGGGAGGGTTTGGGGCCAACGTCCTGACTTTC.

In nucleotides, the CDR3 is TGTGCCAGCAGCTTAATCGCAGGGGGCTTGGGCACAGATACGCAGTATTTT. Translating gives CASSLIAGGLGTDTQYF. J is TRBJ2-3 and V is TRBV7-3, with 8 bases matching TRBD1. CDR1 is SGHTA, CDR2 FQGTGA, per germline. The CDR3 is 17 residues long. With V trimmed by 1 base and J by 1 base, 7 bases remained unmatched.

The chain has TRBV7-9 and TRBJ2-1; 16 bases map to TRBD2. Per the germline V gene, CDR1 is SEHNR and CDR2 is FQNEAQ (reference sequence). The V gene end was trimmed by 4 bases and the J gene end by 3 bases; junction bases not matched to a gene: 9. CDR3 length equals 19 residues. CDR3 in amino acids: CASSSPGTSGGAVYNEQFF. The CDR3 nucleotides are TGTGCCAGCAGCTCGCCAGGGACTAGCGGGGGGGCGGTCTACAATGAGCAGTTCTTC.

The chain has TRBV27 and TRBJ2-7, with D unresolved. The V gene lost 2 bases and the J gene lost 0 bases, with 8 bases spanning the gap. This CDR3 comprises 14 residues. Germline CDR1 reads MNHEY; CDR2 reads SMNVEV (reference sequence). This CDR3 reads CASSLVTNSYEQYF. Written as DNA, the CDR3 is TGTGCCAGCAGTTTAGTTACTAACTCCTACGAGCAGTACTTC.

V and J are TRBV5-1 and TRBJ2-7, with D possibly being TRBD1 or TRBD2 (5 bases each). V shed 6 bases and J shed 2 bases, with 12 bases lying between them. Germline assignment: CDR1 SGHRS and CDR2 YFSETQ. The CDR3 spans 13 residues. The CDR3 bases are TGCGCCAGCACTGGGGGAGCCACCTACGAGCAGTACTTC. Translated: CASTGGATYEQYF.

This clone was detected only once. V usage is TRBV6-5 and J usage is TRBJ2-2; 8 bases align to TRBD1. V lost 7 bases and J lost 4; bases outside the gene matches: 5. Germline V CDR1 and CDR2: MNHEY, SVGAGI. CDR3 size: 14 residues. The CDR3 nucleotides are TGTGCCAGCACCAGGGGGCTGAGCACCGGGGAGCTGTTTTTT. It yields the protein CASTRGLSTGELFF.

The rearrangement joins TRBV30 to TRBJ1-5; tentative D call: TRBD1 (6 bases). V was trimmed by 5 bases and J by 5 bases, leaving 13 bases between them. CDR1 GTSNPN and CDR2 SVGIG come from the germline V gene (reference sequence). This CDR3 region has 13 residues. The CDR3 nucleotides are TGTGCCTGGGCCACAGGGAACTATCAGCCCCAGCATTTT. Translating gives CAWATGNYQPQHF.

This CDR3 is CASSVEGARTDTQYF. CDR3 coding DNA: TGTGCCAGCAGCGTAGAAGGGGCGAGAACAGATACGCAGTATTTT. This chain links TRBV9 with TRBJ2-3; a weak D match, TRBD1 (5 bases). Trimming removed 0 bases at V and 3 bases at J, with 11 bases between. In germline, CDR1 is SGDLS, CDR2 YYNGEE. The CDR3 has 15 amino acids.